This TCR beta chain came from a study of T-cell memory formation after mild COVID-19. MiXCR, run by TCRdb on the 5' RACE reads, gives a single entry per CDR3 protein. The sample shows around 60,000 distinct CDR3 sequences, 9% to 9.5% of them seen only once. V lost 4 bases, J lost 3 bases, and 5 bases stayed unmatched. The CDR3 totals 16 residues. CDR1 is SGHDT, CDR2 YYEEEE, per germline. The sequenced sample consisted of PBMCs or a T cell subset sorted from them (not recorded which). The TCR sequence derives from a man between 18 and 29 years old who had mild COVID-19 (a few samples of this study predate the infection). Cell type and time point are not known. The chain joins TRBV5-6 to TRBJ2-2, with 11 nucleotides matching TRBD1. The CDR3 here is CASSRGTGGDTGELFF. The CDR3 DNA reads TGTGCCAGCAGCCGCGGGACAGGGGGGGACACCGGGGAGCTGTTTTTT.